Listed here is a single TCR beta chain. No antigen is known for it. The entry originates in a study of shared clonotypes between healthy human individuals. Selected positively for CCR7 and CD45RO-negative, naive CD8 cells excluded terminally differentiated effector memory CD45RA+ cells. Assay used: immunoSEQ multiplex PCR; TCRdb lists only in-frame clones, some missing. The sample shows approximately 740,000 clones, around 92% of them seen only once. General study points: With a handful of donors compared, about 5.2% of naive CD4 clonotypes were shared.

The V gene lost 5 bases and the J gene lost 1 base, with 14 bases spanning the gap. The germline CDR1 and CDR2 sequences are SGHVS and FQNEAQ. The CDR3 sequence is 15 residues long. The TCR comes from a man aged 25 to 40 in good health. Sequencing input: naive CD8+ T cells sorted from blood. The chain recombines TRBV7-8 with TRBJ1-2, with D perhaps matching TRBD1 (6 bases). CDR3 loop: CASSPYRAGNYGYTF. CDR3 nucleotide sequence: TGTGCCAGCAGCCCCTACAGGGCCGGTAACTATGGCTACACCTTC. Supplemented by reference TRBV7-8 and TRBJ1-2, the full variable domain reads GAGVSQSPRYKVAKRGQDVALRCDPISGHVSLFWYQQALGQGPEFLTYFQNEAQLDKSGLPSDRFFAERPEGSVSTLKIQRTQQEDSAVYLCASSPYRAGNYGYTFGSGTRLTVV.